What follows are 26 T cell receptor beta chains derived from one specimen sequenced in a study of beta chain features in type 1 diabetes. Study-wide points: Across all four CD4+ subsets, people with type 1 diabetes showed modestly shorter TCRB CDR3s.

Their cognate antigens are unknown. Reverse transcribing all isolated RNA meant expressed TCRB transcripts were sequenced. The table came from immunoSEQ multiplex PCR; TCRdb's copy has only in-frame clones and leaves some out. The table lists some 290,000 clones, approximately 25% of them singletons. Sequenced sample: naive CD4+ T cells from blood. These receptors all come from a woman aged 25 to 39 with type 1 diabetes.

This clone was counted only a few times. The genes are TRBV5-4 and TRBJ2-5; possibly TRBD2 for D (5 bases). Per the germline V gene, CDR1 is SGHNT and CDR2 is YYREEE (reference sequence). The CDR3 is 15 amino acids. Deletions cut 3 bases from V and 4 bases from J, with 16 bases between. Written as DNA, the CDR3 is TGTGCCAGCAGCTCGCCGGCGGGCTCTGGAGAGACCCAGTACTTC. Residues: CASSSPAGSGETQYF. Filled out from reference TRBV5-4 and TRBJ2-5, the complete variable domain reads ETGVTQSPTHLIKTRGQQVTLRCSSQSGHNTVSWYQQALGQGPQFIFQYYREEENGRGNFPPRFSGLQFPNYSSELNVNALELDDSALYLCASSSPAGSGETQYFGPGTRLLVL.

This sequence joins TRBV7-2 and TRBJ2-7; maybe TRBD1 (6 bases). Trimming took off 4 bases at V and 3 bases at J, with 19 bases between the two ends. The CDR3 contains 16 residues. Per the germline V gene, CDR1 is SGHTA and CDR2 is FQGNSA. The CDR3 bases are TGTGCCAGCAGCTCGACAGCCGGGACAATAAGCTACGAGCAGTACTTC. It specifies CASSSTAGTISYEQYF.

This clone was counted a few times. The V gene is TRBV30, the J gene TRBJ1-1; D possibly corresponds to TRBD1 (6 bases). This CDR3 is 11 amino acids long. Germline CDR1 is GTSNPN and CDR2 is SVGIG (reference sequence). The germline V and J ends were trimmed by 7 bases and 6 bases, with 12 bases remaining between them. As DNA, the CDR3 is TGTGCCTCCCGCGGGGGCGCTGAAGCTTTCTTT. Protein: CASRGGAEAFF.

This chain links TRBV7-8 with TRBJ2-5; D gene ambiguous. Trimming removed 2 bases from V and 5 bases from J, with 9 bases in between. From germline, CDR1 is SGHVS and CDR2 FQNEAQ. CDR3 size: 13 residues. CDR3 coding DNA: TGTGCCAGCAGCTTATCGAGAGAGGAGACCCAGTACTTC. Translated, it gives CASSLSREETQYF.

The V call is TRBV19, the J call TRBJ2-1; TRBD2 matches at 11 bases. CDR1 is LNHDA and CDR2 is SQIVND in the germline V gene (reference sequence). This CDR3 has 17 amino acids. Germline trimming cut 1 base from V and 3 bases from J; bases unmatched to any gene: 5. CDR3 amino acids: CASSIGGTSGFYNEQFF. The CDR3 region has the DNA TGTGCCAGTAGTATAGGCGGGACTAGCGGATTCTACAATGAGCAGTTCTTC.

This chain joins TRBV30 and TRBJ1-5; TRBD1 matches at 8 bases. Germline lookup yields CDR1 GTSNPN and CDR2 SVGIG (reference sequence). The V gene end was trimmed by 7 bases and the J gene end by 7 bases; junction bases not matched to a gene: 9. This CDR3 region has 13 residues. In DNA form, the CDR3 reads TGTGCCTTCGACAGGGGAATGGAACAGCCCCAGCATTTT. The encoded protein is CAFDRGMEQPQHF. Complete variable domain (other parts from reference TRBV30 and TRBJ1-5): SQTIHQWPATLVQPVGSPLSLECTVEGTSNPNLYWYRQAAGRGLQLLFYSVGIGQISSEVPQNLSASRPQDRQFILSSKKLLLSDSGFYLCAFDRGMEQPQHFGDGTRLSIL.

This chain links TRBV29-1 with TRBJ2-3; TRBD1 matches at 8 bases. The CDR3 totals 15 residues. The germline gives CDR1 SQVTM, CDR2 ANQGSEA. J gave up 3 bases and V 1 base, and 6 bases lay outside the gene matches. In nucleotides, the CDR3 is TGCAGCGTTGAAGCTCCAGGGGGCGGGACAGATACGCAGTATTTT. Translating gives CSVEAPGGGTDTQYF.

In its sample, this clone was seen a few times. This chain links TRBV29-1 with TRBJ2-5; maybe TRBD2 (5 bases). V was pared by 7 bases and J by 2 bases, with 11 bases between. The CDR3 is 12 residues long. CDR1 is SQVTM, CDR2 ANQGSEA, per germline. CDR3 loop: CSGKEAQETQYF. As DNA, the CDR3 is TGCAGCGGAAAGGAGGCTCAAGAGACCCAGTACTTC.

This clone was counted between two and nine times. The chain has TRBV29-1 and TRBJ1-5, with 8 bases identical to TRBD1. V lost 6 bases to trimming and J lost 10 bases; unmatched junction nucleotides: 8. This CDR3 region has 12 residues. Germline V gene sequence: CDR1 SQVTM, CDR2 ANQGSEA. The CDR3 region is CSVEDREPPQHF. The CDR3 bases are TGCAGCGTAGAGGACAGGGAACCCCCCCAGCATTTT. The full variable domain, rest sourced from reference TRBV29-1 and TRBJ1-5, is SAVISQKPSRDICQRGTSLTIQCQVDSQVTMMFWYRQQPGQSLTLIATANQGSEATYESGFVIDKFPISRPNLTFSTLTVSNMSPEDSSIYLCSVEDREPPQHFGDGTRLSIL.

This chain joins TRBV7-9 and TRBJ1-1; weak D call: TRBD1 (5 bases). Deletions cut 5 bases from V and 2 bases from J, with 12 bases between. The CDR3 loop spans 14 amino acids. In germline, CDR1 is SEHNR, CDR2 FQNEAQ (reference sequence). CDR3 sequence: CASSAGGVNTEAFF. The DNA of the CDR3 is TGTGCCAGCAGCGCCGGGGGGGTAAACACTGAAGCTTTCTTT.

The chain carries TRBV4-1 and TRBJ2-1; the D gene is possibly TRBD1 (6 bases). The CDR3 loop spans 16 amino acids. Trimming stripped 4 bases from V and 4 bases from J, with 17 bases between. Germline CDR1 MGHRA, CDR2 YSYEKL. The CDR3 loop is CASSPFQGTPYNEQFF. The CDR3 DNA is TGCGCCAGCAGCCCCTTCCAGGGGACCCCGTACAATGAGCAGTTCTTC.

CDR3 loop: CASSTLLAASYNEQFF. CDR3 DNA sequence: TGTGCCAGCAGCACTCTCCTAGCGGCCTCCTACAATGAGCAGTTCTTC. The chain recombines TRBV7-3 with TRBJ2-1; 7 positions agree with TRBD2. CDR3 size: 16 residues. J gave up 0 bases and V 5 bases, and 7 bases lay outside the gene matches. CDR1 and CDR2 (germline): SGHTA, FQGTGA.

There are a few counts of this clone. The chain links TRBV4-1 to TRBJ2-7; tentative D call: TRBD2 (6 bases). Germline V CDR1 and CDR2: MGHRA, YSYEKL. Trimming pared 2 bases from V and 6 bases from J, leaving 20 bases between. CDR3 size: 16 residues. CDR3: CASSQFAAGSGGEQYF. The CDR3 nucleotides read TGCGCCAGCAGCCAATTCGCGGCGGGATCCGGGGGCGAGCAGTACTTC.

This chain links TRBV6-5 with TRBJ2-5; unclear D gene. The ends were cut back, 0 bases at V and 4 bases at J, with 12 bases in the middle. Germline V gene lookup returns CDR1 MNHEY and CDR2 SVGAGI. The CDR3 loop spans 15 amino acids. The CDR3 is CASSYSKGRGETQYF. For the CDR3, the DNA is TGTGCCAGCAGTTACTCGAAAGGTCGAGGAGAGACCCAGTACTTC.

This clone has only a few counts. The genes are TRBV11-2 and TRBJ2-3, with D perhaps TRBD2 (6 bases). V was cut by 3 bases and J by 3 bases, with 19 bases left in between. The CDR3 loop spans 17 amino acids. The V gene's germline CDR1 is SGHAT and CDR2 FQNNGV. CDR3 amino acids: CASSFFSGSGGTDTQYF. For the CDR3, the DNA is TGTGCCAGCAGCTTCTTCTCCGGTAGCGGCGGAACAGATACGCAGTATTTT.

This clone was seen only once. V gene TRBV10-3 combines with J gene TRBJ2-5; the match to TRBD1 covers 7 bases. Germline V gene lookup returns CDR1 ENHRY and CDR2 SYGVKD. CDR3 length equals 13 residues. Trimming took 6 bases from V and 2 from J; bases not matched to a gene: 3. The CDR3 region has the DNA TGTGCCATCAGGGGACAGATACAAGAGACCCAGTACTTC. This gives the protein CAIRGQIQETQYF.

The chain carries TRBV21-1 and TRBJ1-5; the D call of TRBD1 is as the table states it, not checked on the DNA. TRBV21-1 is deemed a pseudogene. This CDR3 has 16 amino acids. CDR3 coding DNA: TGTGCCAGCAGCACACAGGGACCCGGCAGCGATCAGCCCCAGCATTTT. Translating gives CASSTQGPGSDQPQHF.

J is TRBJ1-1 and V is TRBV5-1; tentative D call: TRBD1 (6 bases). This CDR3 region has 14 residues. Per germline, CDR1 SGHRS and CDR2 YFSETQ. The V gene lost 0 bases and the J gene lost 4 bases, with 10 bases spanning the gap. DNA of the CDR3: TGCGCCAGCAGCTTGGCAGCAGGGGTCACTGAAGCTTTCTTT. Translation: CASSLAAGVTEAFF.

This clone was counted a single time. J is TRBJ2-5 and V is TRBV9; D call uncertain. Between the trimmed V and J ends, which lost 0 bases and 0 bases, there was a span of 3 bases. In germline, CDR1 is SGDLS, CDR2 YYNGEE. The CDR3 loop spans 13 amino acids. As DNA, the CDR3 is TGTGCCAGCAGCGTAGTAGACCAAGAGACCCAGTACTTC. This gives the protein CASSVVDQETQYF.

The V gene is TRBV14, the J gene TRBJ1-1; the match to TRBD1 covers 10 bases. Germline CDR1 SGHDN, CDR2 FVKESK. CDR3 length: 18 residues. V was clipped by 3 bases and J by 7 bases; unmatched bases: 17. The CDR3 here is CASSQSVGQTGGLGEAFF. The DNA of the CDR3 is TGTGCCAGCAGCCAGTCCGTCGGGCAGACAGGGGGCTTGGGTGAAGCTTTCTTT. The full variable domain, rest sourced from reference TRBV14 and TRBJ1-1, is EAGVTQFPSHSVIEKGQTVTLRCDPISGHDNLYWYRRVMGKEIKFLLHFVKESKQDESGMPNNRFLAERTGGTYSTLKVQPAELEDSGVYFCASSQSVGQTGGLGEAFFGQGTRLTVV.

This clone was seen a handful of times. The chain has TRBV28 and TRBJ1-2; D ambiguous. CDR1 is MDHEN, CDR2 SYDVKM, per germline. Trimming cost V 7 bases and J 8 bases, with 11 bases left between them. The CDR3 is 11 residues long. CDR3 sequence: CASMGRRGYTF. CDR3 sequence (DNA): TGTGCCAGCATGGGCCGTCGCGGCTACACCTTC.

V is TRBV7-9 and J is TRBJ1-2; 7 bases are a match to TRBD1. The J segment lost 8 bases and the V segment lost 5 bases, leaving 8 bases of the junction unmatched. This CDR3 contains 13 residues. Germline V gives CDR1 SEHNR, CDR2 FQNEAQ (reference sequence). This CDR3 reads CASSPTGDRGYTF. As DNA, the CDR3 is TGTGCCAGCAGCCCCACAGGGGATCGGGGCTACACCTTC.

This clone turned up a few times. This chain uses TRBV29-1 with TRBJ1-2; 10 bases line up with TRBD1. This CDR3 has 12 residues. Germline V gene lookup returns CDR1 SQVTM and CDR2 ANQGSEA. V lost 7 bases, J lost 6 bases, and 5 bases stayed unmatched. CDR3 sequence (DNA): TGCAGCGCTTTGACAGGGGGCAATGGCTACACCTTC. Translated, it gives CSALTGGNGYTF.

The chain employs TRBV19 and TRBJ2-5; TRBD2 might be the D (5 bases). The V gene's germline CDR1 is LNHDA and CDR2 SQIVND (reference sequence). The CDR3 contains 12 residues. Deletions cut 7 bases from V and 4 bases from J, with 10 bases between. The CDR3 DNA reads TGTGCCAGTAATCTTCGGGGAGAGACCCAGTACTTC. Translated: CASNLRGETQYF.

The sample holds a few counts of this clone. The chain links TRBV6-1 to TRBJ2-1; D perhaps matches TRBD2 (5 bases). Germline V CDR1 and CDR2: MNHNS, SASEGT. The CDR3 is 13 residues long. The germline V and J ends were trimmed by 9 bases and 6 bases, with 15 bases remaining between them. DNA of the CDR3: TGTGCCAGTGAACGGGGATACTCCAATGAGCAGTTCTTC. It translates to CASERGYSNEQFF.

This clone occurred a few times. The chain recombines TRBV18 with TRBJ2-1; D call uncertain. Trimming took 3 bases from V and 8 from J, leaving 11 bases between them. This CDR3 has 13 amino acids. In germline, CDR1 is KGHSH, CDR2 LQKENI. The CDR3 is CASSPRLGDEQFF. The DNA for the CDR3 is TGTGCCAGCTCACCGAGGCTTGGAGATGAGCAGTTCTTC.